This T cell receptor beta chain was sequenced during a study of blood T cell repertoires in COVID-19. Data came from immunoSEQ multiplex PCR; TCRdb stores just in-frame clones and leaves some out. This sample yields roughly 240,000 clones, of which almost 85% are seen a single time; approximately 5.1% belongs to the top ten. The TCR was taken from a man aged 50-60 years with COVID-19, enrolled during active disease. Sequences were obtained from peripheral blood.

DNA of the CDR3: TGTGCCAGTAGTATAGATCTATTGCGCTCTGGGGCCAACGTCCTGACTTTC. Translated: CASSIDLLRSGANVLTF. The chain joins TRBV19 to TRBJ2-6; D is ambiguous. The CDR3 length is 17 residues. Germline CDR1 and CDR2: LNHDA and SQIVND (reference sequence). The germline V and J ends were trimmed by 0 bases and 0 bases, with 9 bases remaining between them.